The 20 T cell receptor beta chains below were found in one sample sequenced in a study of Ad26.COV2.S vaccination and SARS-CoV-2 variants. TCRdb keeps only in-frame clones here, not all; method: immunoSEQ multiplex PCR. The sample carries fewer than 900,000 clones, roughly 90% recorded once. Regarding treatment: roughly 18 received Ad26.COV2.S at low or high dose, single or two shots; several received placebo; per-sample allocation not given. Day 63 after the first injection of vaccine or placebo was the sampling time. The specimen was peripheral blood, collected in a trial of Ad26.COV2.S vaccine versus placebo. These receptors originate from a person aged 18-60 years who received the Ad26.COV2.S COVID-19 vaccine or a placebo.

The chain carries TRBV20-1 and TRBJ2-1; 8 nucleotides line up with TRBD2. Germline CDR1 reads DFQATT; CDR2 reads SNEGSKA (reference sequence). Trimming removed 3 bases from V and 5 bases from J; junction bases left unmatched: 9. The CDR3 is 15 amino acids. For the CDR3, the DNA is TGCAGTGCTAGTGGGGGACTAGGAGGCAACAATGAGCAGTTCTTC. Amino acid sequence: CSASGGLGGNNEQFF.

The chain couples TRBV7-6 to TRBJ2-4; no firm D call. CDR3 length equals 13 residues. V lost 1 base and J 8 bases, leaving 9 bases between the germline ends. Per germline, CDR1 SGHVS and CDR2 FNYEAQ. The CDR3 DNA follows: TGTGCCAGCAGCTTAGACCCTCCTGACATTCAGTACTTC. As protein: CASSLDPPDIQYF.

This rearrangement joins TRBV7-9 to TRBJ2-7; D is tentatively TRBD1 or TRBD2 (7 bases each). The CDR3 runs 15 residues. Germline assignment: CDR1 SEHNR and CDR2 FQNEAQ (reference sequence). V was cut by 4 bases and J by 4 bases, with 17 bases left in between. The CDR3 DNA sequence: TGTGCCAGCAGCTGGAGTCGACAGGGAGGGTACGAGCAGTACTTC. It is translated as CASSWSRQGGYEQYF. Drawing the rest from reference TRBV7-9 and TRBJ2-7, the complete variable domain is DTGVSQNPRHKITKRGQNVTFRCDPISEHNRLYWYRQTLGQGPEFLTYFQNEAQLEKSRLLSDRFSAERPKGSFSTLEIQRTEQGDSAMYLCASSWSRQGGYEQYFGPGTRLTVT.

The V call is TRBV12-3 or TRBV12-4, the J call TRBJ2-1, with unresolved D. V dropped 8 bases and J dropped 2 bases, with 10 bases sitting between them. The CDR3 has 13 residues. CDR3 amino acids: CASSRSTYNEQFF. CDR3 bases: TGTGCCAGCTCCCGCAGTACCTACAATGAGCAGTTCTTC.

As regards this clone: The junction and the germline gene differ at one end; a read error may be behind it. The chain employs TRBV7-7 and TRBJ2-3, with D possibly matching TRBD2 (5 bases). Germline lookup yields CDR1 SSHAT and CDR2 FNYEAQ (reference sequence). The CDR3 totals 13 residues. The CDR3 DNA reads TGTGCTAGCAGCCCCAGCCGGGGTGATACGCAGTATTTT. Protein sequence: CASSPSRGDTQYF.

CDR3 DNA: TGTGCCAGCAGTGTCGGAGCGGGAGCTATGACCGGGGAGCTGTTTTTT. As protein: CASSVGAGAMTGELFF. The genes are TRBV6-4 and TRBJ2-2; 8 nucleotides agree with TRBD2. The CDR3 contains 16 residues. Germline loops: CDR1 MRHNA, CDR2 SNTAGT. V shed 4 bases, J shed 5 bases, and the junction held 9 bases outside the gene matches.

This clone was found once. CDR3 loop: CASSFRGTVQETQYF. The CDR3 DNA follows: TGTGCCAGCAGTTTCCGCGGGACAGTTCAAGAGACCCAGTACTTC. The chain employs TRBV27 and TRBJ2-5; TRBD1 might be the D (7 bases). Germline values: CDR1 MNHEY, CDR2 SMNVEV (reference sequence). CDR3 length equals 15 residues. V shed 3 bases and J shed 2 bases, with 13 bases lying between them.

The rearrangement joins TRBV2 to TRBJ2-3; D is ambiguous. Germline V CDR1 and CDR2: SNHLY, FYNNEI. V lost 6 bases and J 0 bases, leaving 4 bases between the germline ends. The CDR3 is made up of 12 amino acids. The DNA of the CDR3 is TGTGCCAGCAGCTTTAGCACAGATACGCAGTATTTT. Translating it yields CASSFSTDTQYF. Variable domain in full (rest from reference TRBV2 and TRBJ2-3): EPEVTQTPSHQVTQMGQEVILRCVPISNHLYFYWYRQILGQKVEFLVSFYNNEISEKSEIFDDQFSVERPDGSNFTLKIRSTKLEDSAMYFCASSFSTDTQYFGPGTRLTVL.

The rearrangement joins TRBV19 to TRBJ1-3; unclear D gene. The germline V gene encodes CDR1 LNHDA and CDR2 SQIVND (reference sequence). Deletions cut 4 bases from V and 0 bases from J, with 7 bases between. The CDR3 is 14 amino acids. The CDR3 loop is CASSTSYSGNTIYF. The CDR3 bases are TGTGCCAGTAGTACATCCTACTCTGGAAACACCATATATTTT.

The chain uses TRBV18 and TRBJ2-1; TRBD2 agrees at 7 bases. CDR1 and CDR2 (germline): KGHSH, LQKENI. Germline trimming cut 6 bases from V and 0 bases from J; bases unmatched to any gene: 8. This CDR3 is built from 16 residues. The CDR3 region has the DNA TGTGCCAGCTCGCCCGAGCGGGACCTCTCCTACAATGAGCAGTTCTTC. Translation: CASSPERDLSYNEQFF.

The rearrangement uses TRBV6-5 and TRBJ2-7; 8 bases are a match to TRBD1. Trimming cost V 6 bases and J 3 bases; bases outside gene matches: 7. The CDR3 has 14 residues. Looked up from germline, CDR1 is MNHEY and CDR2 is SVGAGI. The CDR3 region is CASSRSGGLYEQYF. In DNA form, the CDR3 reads TGTGCCAGCAGCAGATCAGGGGGCCTCTACGAGCAGTACTTC.

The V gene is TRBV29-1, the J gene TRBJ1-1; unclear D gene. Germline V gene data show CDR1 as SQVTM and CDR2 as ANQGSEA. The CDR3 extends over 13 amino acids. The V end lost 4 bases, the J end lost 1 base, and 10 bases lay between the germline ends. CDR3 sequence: CSVGRHQNTEAFF. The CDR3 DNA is TGCAGCGTTGGACGACACCAGAACACTGAAGCTTTCTTT.

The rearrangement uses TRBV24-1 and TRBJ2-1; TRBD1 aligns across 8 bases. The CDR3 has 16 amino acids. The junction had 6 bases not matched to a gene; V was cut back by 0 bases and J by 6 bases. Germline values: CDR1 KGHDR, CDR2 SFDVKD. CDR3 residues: CATSDLRQGAGNEQFF. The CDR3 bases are TGTGCCACCAGTGATTTGAGGCAGGGGGCTGGCAATGAGCAGTTCTTC.

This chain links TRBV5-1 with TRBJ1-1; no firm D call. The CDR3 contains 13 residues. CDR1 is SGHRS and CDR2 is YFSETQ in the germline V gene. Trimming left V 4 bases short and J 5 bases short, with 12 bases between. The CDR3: CASSLEGRTEAFF. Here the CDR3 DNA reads TGCGCCAGCAGCCTTGAAGGACGGACTGAAGCTTTCTTT.

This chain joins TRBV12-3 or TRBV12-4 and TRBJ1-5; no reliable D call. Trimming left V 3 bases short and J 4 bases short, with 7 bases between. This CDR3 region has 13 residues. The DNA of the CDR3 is TGTGCCAGCAGTTTCCGGCCGAATCAGCCCCAGCATTTT. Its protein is CASSFRPNQPQHF.

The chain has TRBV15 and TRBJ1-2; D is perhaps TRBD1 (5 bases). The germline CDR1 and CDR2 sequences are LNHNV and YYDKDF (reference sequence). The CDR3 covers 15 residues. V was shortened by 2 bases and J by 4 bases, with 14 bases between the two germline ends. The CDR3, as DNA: TGTGCCACCAGCAGACAGGGAACCGACCTCTATGGCTACACCTTC. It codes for CATSRQGTDLYGYTF.

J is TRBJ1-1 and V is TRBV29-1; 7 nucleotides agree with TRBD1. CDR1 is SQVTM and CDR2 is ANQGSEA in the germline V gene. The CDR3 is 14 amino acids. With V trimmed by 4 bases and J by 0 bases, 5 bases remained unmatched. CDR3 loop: CSVGRGNMNTEAFF. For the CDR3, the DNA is TGCAGCGTTGGCAGGGGGAACATGAACACTGAAGCTTTCTTT.

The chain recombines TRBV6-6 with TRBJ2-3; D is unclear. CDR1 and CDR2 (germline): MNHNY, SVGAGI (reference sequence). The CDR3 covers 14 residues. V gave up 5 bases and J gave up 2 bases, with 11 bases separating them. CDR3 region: CASSNLFTTDTQYF. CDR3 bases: TGTGCCAGCAGTAACCTCTTCACCACAGATACGCAGTATTTT.

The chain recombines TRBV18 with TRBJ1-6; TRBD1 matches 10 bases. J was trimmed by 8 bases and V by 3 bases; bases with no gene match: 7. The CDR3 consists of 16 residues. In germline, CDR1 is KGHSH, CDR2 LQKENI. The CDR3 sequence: CASSPVWTGGDSPLHF. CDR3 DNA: TGTGCCAGCTCACCGGTTTGGACAGGGGGGGATTCACCCCTCCACTTT. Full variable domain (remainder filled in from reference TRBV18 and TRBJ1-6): NAGVMQNPRHLVRRRGQEARLRCSPMKGHSHVYWYRQLPEEGLKFMVYLQKENIIDESGMPKERFSAEFPKEGPSILRIQQVVRGDSAAYFCASSPVWTGGDSPLHFGNGTRLTVT.

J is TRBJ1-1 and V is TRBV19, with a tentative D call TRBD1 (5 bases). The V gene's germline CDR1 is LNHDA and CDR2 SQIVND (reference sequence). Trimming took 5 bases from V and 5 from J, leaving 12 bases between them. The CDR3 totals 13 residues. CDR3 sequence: CASSRGLRTEAFF. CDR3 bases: TGTGCCAGTAGTCGGGGCCTTAGGACTGAAGCTTTCTTT.